Below are 32 T cell receptor beta chains sequenced from a single sample in a study of Graves' ophthalmopathy and Graves' hyperthyroidism. Investigators amplified TCR beta CDR3 regions from RNA transcripts. An opening RT-PCR round employed HTBI primers and preceded a second-round multiplex PCR. TCRdb analysed the multiplex PCR reads with MiXCR anew, one entry per CDR3 protein. The sample lists hundreds of thousands of distinct CDR3 sequences, about a fifth occurring once. Sequencing was performed on peripheral blood. The receptors here all came from a woman in her fifties or sixties with Graves' ophthalmopathy.

The table lists this clonotype with many counts. The gene calls are TRBV28 and TRBJ2-7, with TRBD1 matching 10 bases. V trimming: 2 bases; J trimming: 4 bases; junction bases outside the gene matches: 5. The CDR3 loop spans 15 amino acids. Germline CDR1 and CDR2: MDHEN and SYDVKM. CDR3 loop: CASSLLGQGSYEQYF. For the CDR3, the DNA is TGTGCCAGCAGTTTACTGGGACAGGGGAGTTACGAGCAGTACTTC.

This clonotype has at least ten counts. The chain uses TRBV15 and TRBJ1-6; TRBD1 is a possible D gene (5 bases). The germline V gene encodes CDR1 LNHNV and CDR2 YYDKDF (reference sequence). The CDR3 is made up of 15 amino acids. The V and J ends lost 1 base and 9 bases respectively, with 13 bases between them. DNA of the CDR3: TGTGCCACCAGCAGAGGTCAGGGTGGAATTTCACCCCTCCACTTT. Translated, it gives CATSRGQGGISPLHF.

This clonotype showed up many times. The chain carries TRBV12-3 or TRBV12-4 and TRBJ2-2; 7 bases align to TRBD2. J was trimmed by 6 bases and V by 6 bases; bases with no gene match: 1. The CDR3 covers 12 residues. Written as DNA, the CDR3 is TGTGCCAGCAGGGGAGGGGCCGGGGAGCTGTTTTTT. Amino acid sequence: CASRGGAGELFF.

This chain connects TRBV12-3 or TRBV12-4 to TRBJ1-2; tentative D call: TRBD1 (6 bases). V lost 2 bases, J lost 7 bases, and 11 bases lay in between. The length of the CDR3 is 13 residues. CDR3 nucleotide sequence: TGTGCCAGCAGTTTATCAGGGGCGCGTGGCTACACCTTC. It translates to CASSLSGARGYTF.

In this sample, this clonotype turned up many times. The rearrangement joins TRBV9 to TRBJ1-1; tentative D call: TRBD1 (5 bases). The CDR3 contains 15 residues. CDR1 and CDR2 from the germline V gene are SGDLS and YYNGEE. The V end lost 4 bases, the J end lost 1 base, and 14 bases lay between the germline ends. This CDR3 reads CASSPRQNSNTEAFF. In DNA, the CDR3 is TGTGCCAGCAGCCCGAGACAGAACTCGAACACTGAAGCTTTCTTT.

This clonotype was seen many times. The chain recombines TRBV28 with TRBJ1-1, with D maybe TRBD1 (5 bases). The CDR3 consists of 17 residues. The germline gives CDR1 MDHEN, CDR2 SYDVKM. Trimming took off 6 bases at V and 7 bases at J, with 27 bases between the two ends. The CDR3 DNA is TGTGCCAGCAGCCGGTCGCCCGGGACTTCCCACGGCGTTGAAGCTTTCTTT. As protein: CASSRSPGTSHGVEAFF.

Only one count was recorded for this clonotype. The chain links TRBV7-2 to TRBJ2-5; no firm D call. This CDR3 has 15 residues. V was trimmed by 2 bases and J by 1 base, leaving 11 bases between them. Germline assignment: CDR1 SGHTA and CDR2 FQGNSA. The CDR3: CASSLLPLFQETQYF. CDR3 nucleotide sequence: TGTGCCAGCAGCTTACTGCCCCTCTTCCAAGAGACCCAGTACTTC.

This chain uses TRBV6-2 or TRBV6-3 with TRBJ2-5; maybe TRBD2 (5 bases). This CDR3 spans 15 amino acids. V gave up 0 bases and J gave up 7 bases, with 15 bases separating them. Looked up from germline, CDR1 is MNHEY and CDR2 is SVGEGT. The CDR3 nucleotides are TGTGCCAGCAGTTACTCTAGAGCGGTCGGAGGGACCCAGTACTTC. The encoded protein is CASSYSRAVGGTQYF.

J is TRBJ2-7 and V is TRBV3-1; 16 positions match TRBD2. V was clipped by 4 bases and J by 5 bases; unmatched bases: 14. The CDR3 sequence is 19 residues long. CDR1 and CDR2 from the germline V gene are LGHDT and YNNKEL (reference sequence). CDR3 loop: CASSRRGTSGRAGDDEQYF. CDR3 sequence (DNA): TGTGCCAGCAGCCGCAGGGGGACTAGCGGGAGGGCCGGGGACGACGAGCAGTACTTC.

J is TRBJ2-5 and V is TRBV2; the D gene is possibly TRBD2 (5 bases). Germline V gene sequence: CDR1 SNHLY, CDR2 FYNNEI. V was shortened by 0 bases and J by 5 bases, with 10 bases between the two germline ends. This CDR3 is built from 14 residues. As DNA, the CDR3 is TGTGCCAGCAGTGAAGCTGGGAGTCCGGAGACCCAGTACTTC. It codes for CASSEAGSPETQYF.

This clonotype has ten or more counts. The chain is built from TRBV12-3 or TRBV12-4 and TRBJ2-7; 8 nucleotides agree with TRBD1. With V trimmed by 6 bases and J by 1 base, 8 bases remained unmatched. The CDR3 loop spans 15 amino acids. The CDR3, as DNA: TGTGCCAGCAGGGCCTACAGGGGGAAGTCCTACGAGCAGTACTTC. Protein: CASRAYRGKSYEQYF.

This clonotype was counted many times. In DNA, the CDR3 is TGTGCCAGTAGTACAACCGAGTCCTACGAGCAGTACTTC. It is translated as CASSTTESYEQYF. V is TRBV19 and J is TRBJ2-7; the D is unclear. The V and J ends lost 4 bases and 1 base respectively, with 8 bases between them. The CDR3 spans 13 residues. Looked up from germline, CDR1 is LNHDA and CDR2 is SQIVND (reference sequence).

This clonotype was observed at least ten times. The chain recombines TRBV6-1 with TRBJ2-7; 11 bases agree with TRBD1. V gave up 2 bases and J gave up 7 bases; unmatched junction bases: 7. Germline V gene sequence: CDR1 MNHNS, CDR2 SASEGT. The CDR3 has 15 residues. The CDR3 DNA sequence: TGTGCCAGCAGTGAACACGGACAGGGGGCTCGGGAGCAGTACTTC. Protein sequence: CASSEHGQGAREQYF.

This clonotype appeared many times. The chain joins TRBV29-1 to TRBJ2-7; 11 nucleotides agree with TRBD2. The CDR3 runs 14 residues. Germline V lookup: CDR1 SQVTM, CDR2 ANQGSEA. V dropped 3 bases and J dropped 3; count of bases not matched to a gene: 4. CDR3 DNA sequence: TGCAGCGTTGAGTTAGCGGGAGGGGGCTACGAGCAGTACTTC. It codes for CSVELAGGGYEQYF.

This clonotype was picked up many times. This chain links TRBV20-1 with TRBJ2-7; tentative D call: TRBD2 (6 bases). Germline V CDR1 and CDR2: DFQATT, SNEGSKA (reference sequence). V was cut by 1 base and J by 0 bases, with 10 bases left in between. The CDR3 is 14 residues long. As DNA, the CDR3 is TGCAGTGCTAGAGGGGGGGTCAGCTCCTACGAGCAGTACTTC. This gives the protein CSARGGVSSYEQYF.

This clonotype was seen ten or more times. The genes are TRBV7-6 and TRBJ1-1, with D possibly matching TRBD1 (6 bases). The CDR3 runs to 17 residues. Trimming shortened V by 1 base and J by 4 bases, and 19 bases separated the two germline ends. Germline values: CDR1 SGHVS, CDR2 FNYEAQ. Written as DNA, the CDR3 is TGTGCCAGCAGCTTAGGAGCCAGGGGAATTTCGAGCACTGAAGCTTTCTTT. Translating it yields CASSLGARGISSTEAFF.

This clonotype showed up just a few times. The chain employs TRBV19 and TRBJ1-5, with 8 bases fitting TRBD1. The germline V gene has CDR1 LNHDA and CDR2 SQIVND (reference sequence). V dropped 9 bases and J dropped 7; count of bases not matched to a gene: 14. The CDR3 runs 15 residues. CDR3 nucleotide sequence: TGTGCCAGCGCGGCCGGACAGGGTGGGAGACAGCCCCAGCATTTT. Amino acid sequence: CASAAGQGGRQPQHF. The whole variable domain, filled in from reference TRBV19 and TRBJ1-5, reads DGGITQSPKYLFRKEGQNVTLSCEQNLNHDAMYWYRQDPGQGLRLIYYSQIVNDFQKGDIAEGYSVSREKKESFPLTVTSAQKNPTAFYLCASAAGQGGRQPQHFGDGTRLSIL.

At least ten counts were recorded for this clonotype. V is TRBV12-3 or TRBV12-4 and J is TRBJ1-1; D gene ambiguous. The CDR3 has 14 residues. V lost 3 bases and J 0 bases, leaving 8 bases between the germline ends. DNA for the CDR3: TGTGCCAGCAGTTTCGCAGACATGAACACTGAAGCTTTCTTT. It specifies CASSFADMNTEAFF.

Note on this clonotype: This may be a read error, as it is one base from a much larger clone. J is TRBJ2-7 and V is TRBV11-2, with TRBD2 as a possible D gene (5 bases). There are 12 residues in the CDR3. The V gene lost 7 bases and the J gene lost 4 bases, with 11 bases spanning the gap. The germline gives CDR1 SGHAT, CDR2 FQNNGV. DNA for the CDR3: TGTGCCAGCATCTCGGGGTTTTACGAGCAGTACTTC. This sequence encodes CASISGFYEQYF.

This clonotype was observed at least ten times. The chain recombines TRBV12-3 or TRBV12-4 with TRBJ2-5, with 9 bases that match TRBD1. This CDR3 comprises 18 residues. V lost 3 bases and J lost 2; bases outside the gene matches: 13. CDR3 in DNA: TGTGCCAGCAGTTTTTCTTTCGGGACAGGGCACCTTCAAGAGACCCAGTACTTC. It translates to CASSFSFGTGHLQETQYF.

At least ten counts were recorded for this clonotype. The chain links TRBV4-1 to TRBJ2-7; D is perhaps TRBD1 (7 bases). Trimming removed 1 base from V and 6 bases from J, with 13 bases in between. This CDR3 has 14 residues. Germline V gene sequence: CDR1 MGHRA, CDR2 YSYEKL. CDR3 sequence: CASSQGYRGGEQYF. Here the CDR3 DNA reads TGCGCCAGCAGCCAAGGGTACAGGGGAGGCGAGCAGTACTTC.

This clonotype showed up many times. The chain links TRBV20-1 to TRBJ1-6, with TRBD1 matching 9 bases. CDR3 length: 13 residues. CDR1 is DFQATT, CDR2 SNEGSKA, per germline (reference sequence). V shed 5 bases and J 9 bases; nucleotides not matched to a gene: 5. The CDR3 sequence: CSAHGQGISPLHF. The CDR3 nucleotides read TGCAGTGCTCATGGACAGGGGATTTCACCCCTCCACTTT.

With regard to this clonotype: An end of the junction does not agree with germline; a read error may underlie this. The V and J genes are TRBV6-2 or TRBV6-3 and TRBJ2-4, with D tentatively TRBD2 (6 bases). This CDR3 is built from 15 residues. Germline-derived CDR1 and CDR2 are MNHEY and SVGEGT. CDR3 protein: CASSHAGSLRNVQYF. CDR3 DNA sequence: TGTGCCAGCAGTCACGCCGGGAGTCTGAGAAACGTTCAGTACTTC.

This clonotype was counted between two and nine times. The chain combines TRBV9 with TRBJ2-6, with D possibly TRBD1 on 5 matching bases. This CDR3 is 18 amino acids long. Trimming shortened V by 3 bases and J by 0 bases, and 16 bases separated the two germline ends. Germline values: CDR1 SGDLS, CDR2 YYNGEE. The CDR3 DNA is TGTGCCAGCAGCGCCTGGCCTTCAGGGAACTCTGGGGCCAACGTCCTGACTTTC. Its protein is CASSAWPSGNSGANVLTF. The variable domain in full, completed from reference TRBV9 and TRBJ2-6, reads DSGVTQTPKHLITATGQRVTLRCSPRSGDLSVYWYQQSLDQGLQFLIQYYNGEERAKGNILERFSAQQFPDLHSELNLSSLELGDSALYFCASSAWPSGNSGANVLTFGAGSRLTVL.

This clonotype was counted ten times or more. The rearrangement joins TRBV5-6 to TRBJ1-1; 8 bases are a match to TRBD1. V gave up 5 bases and J gave up 5 bases; unmatched junction bases: 8. The CDR3 sequence is 14 residues long. Per the germline V gene, CDR1 is SGHDT and CDR2 is YYEEEE. The CDR3 spells CASRADRGGTEAFF. In DNA, the CDR3 is TGTGCCAGCAGGGCAGACAGGGGAGGGACTGAAGCTTTCTTT. Filled out from reference TRBV5-6 and TRBJ1-1, the complete variable domain reads DAGVTQSPTHLIKTRGQQVTLRCSPKSGHDTVSWYQQALGQGPQFIFQYYEEEERQRGNFPDRFSGHQFPNYSSELNVNALLLGDSALYLCASRADRGGTEAFFGQGTRLTVV.

This clonotype was seen many times. CDR3 sequence (DNA): TGCGCCAGCCGAGCGTGGGTCGACACCGGGGAGCTGTTTTTT. Protein: CASRAWVDTGELFF. The chain uses TRBV5-1 and TRBJ2-2; D unresolved. Germline CDR1 SGHRS, CDR2 YFSETQ. With 7 bases removed from V and 3 bases from J, the gap between germline ends came to 13 bases. The CDR3 has 14 residues.

This clonotype was counted ten times or more. This chain links TRBV11-2 with TRBJ2-6; unclear D gene. The CDR3 contains 16 residues. Germline CDR1 reads SGHAT; CDR2 reads FQNNGV. Trimming stripped 5 bases from V and 0 bases from J, with 11 bases between. The chain's CDR3 is CASSPDRSSGANVLTF. The CDR3 DNA reads as TGTGCCAGCAGCCCAGATCGGAGCTCTGGGGCCAACGTCCTGACTTTC.

This clonotype has a count of ten or more. This chain links TRBV10-3 with TRBJ2-5, with 9 bases that match TRBD1. Germline CDR1 and CDR2: ENHRY and SYGVKD. The CDR3 sequence is 14 residues long. V lost 6 bases and J lost 5; bases outside the gene matches: 7. The CDR3 region has the DNA TGTGCCATCAGCCCTTCGGGACAGGGTGAGACCCAGTACTTC. This codes for CAISPSGQGETQYF.

This clonotype was counted ten times or more. The genes are TRBV29-1 and TRBJ1-2, with D uncertain. The CDR3 length is 12 residues. Trimming shortened V by 3 bases and J by 7 bases, and 12 bases separated the two germline ends. CDR1 and CDR2 from the germline V gene are SQVTM and ANQGSEA. CDR3 in DNA: TGCAGCGTTGAGTGGGGTAAGGGTGGCTACACCTTC. Encoded protein: CSVEWGKGGYTF.

In its sample, this clonotype was seen many times. V gene TRBV20-1 combines with J gene TRBJ2-5; 14 bases align to TRBD2. The J segment lost 8 bases and the V segment lost 3 bases, leaving 8 bases of the junction unmatched. CDR1 and CDR2 (germline): DFQATT, SNEGSKA (reference sequence). The CDR3 is 15 amino acids. DNA of the CDR3: TGCAGTGCTAGTCCCACCGGGACTAGCGGGAGAACCCAGTACTTC. Protein sequence: CSASPTGTSGRTQYF.

This chain joins TRBV5-1 and TRBJ2-2, with 8 positions matching TRBD1. The CDR3 is 16 amino acids. The germline CDR1 and CDR2 sequences are SGHRS and YFSETQ. After removal of 4 bases from V and 6 bases from J, the junction contained 11 bases not matched to a gene. The CDR3 DNA is TGCGCCAGCAGCCTCGGGACAGGATCAGTTGCCGGGGAGCTGTTTTTT. It codes for CASSLGTGSVAGELFF.

The chain links TRBV12-3 or TRBV12-4 to TRBJ2-6; 8 bases agree with TRBD1. The CDR3 is made up of 13 amino acids. V shed 9 bases, J shed 3 bases, and the junction held 1 base outside the gene matches. This chain's CDR3 is CASDRGGANVLTF. CDR3 sequence (DNA): TGTGCCAGTGACAGGGGTGGGGCCAACGTCCTGACTTTC.